The 31 T cell receptor beta chains below come from one sample, sequenced in a study of blood T cells in healthy people across ages. A second PCR of roughly 7 to 11 cycles used a sample-barcoded 5' primer and a J-beta primer mix. TCRdb reanalysed the 5' RACE reads using MiXCR and keeps one entry per CDR3 protein. This table has about 760,000 distinct CDR3 sequences, 56% appearing once. Material: blood. Receptor source: a man aged 35-49 years in good health.

The chain has TRBV7-3 and TRBJ2-3, with 8 bases that match TRBD2. Germline CDR1 reads SGHTA; CDR2 reads FQGTGA. The junction had 9 bases not matched to a gene; V was cut back by 1 base and J by 6 bases. The CDR3 is 16 residues long. The CDR3 DNA reads TGTGCCAGCAGCTTAAATCCCGGGGGGGCCAGTGATACGCAGTATTTT. Protein sequence: CASSLNPGGASDTQYF.

The chain has TRBV20-1 and TRBJ2-7; D may be TRBD2 (5 bases). The CDR3 is made up of 14 amino acids. Germline assignment: CDR1 DFQATT and CDR2 SNEGSKA (reference sequence). Trimming pared 4 bases from V and 5 bases from J, leaving 18 bases between. Written as DNA, the CDR3 is TGCAGTGCTACTGCACGGGGAAGACCGGACGAGCAGTACTTC. Residues: CSATARGRPDEQYF.

This clonotype came up a few times. V and J are TRBV7-2 and TRBJ2-5; TRBD2 matches at 8 bases. The DNA end is a closer match to TRBJ2-7, so the J assignment may be wrong. Germline assignment: CDR1 SGHTA and CDR2 FQGNSA. The CDR3 is 14 residues long. CDR3 loop: CASSTGTSNYEQYF. The DNA of the CDR3 is TGTGCCAGCAGCACCGGGACTAGTAACTACGAGCAGTACTTC.

CDR3 loop: CASGRGFSGETQYF. In DNA, the CDR3 is TGTGCCAGCGGCCGCGGTTTTAGCGGTGAGACCCAGTACTTC. The chain recombines TRBV5-4 with TRBJ2-7; maybe TRBD2 (6 bases). The end of the DNA aligns better with TRBJ2-5, so the J call may be wrong. The CDR3 loop spans 14 amino acids. CDR1 is SGHNT, CDR2 YYREEE, per germline (reference sequence).

This clonotype was counted once. This sequence joins TRBV21-1 and TRBJ2-5. TRBV21-1 is designated a pseudogene. This CDR3 has 14 amino acids. The CDR3 loop is CASSKVTPAYEQYF. The CDR3 nucleotides are TGTGCCAGCAGCAAAGTCACCCCAGCGTATGAGCAGTACTTC.

The chain employs TRBV7-6 and TRBJ2-1; D is unresolved. V lost 5 bases, J lost 6 bases, and 11 bases lay in between. The germline CDR1 and CDR2 sequences are SGHVS and FNYEAQ. The CDR3 totals 13 residues. CDR3 DNA sequence: TGTGCCAGCAGCCCGCAGTGGGGCAATGAGCAGTTCTTC. Translating it yields CASSPQWGNEQFF.

This chain uses TRBV7-2 with TRBJ2-3; D gene unclear. This CDR3 spans 15 amino acids. The V gene lost 7 bases and the J gene lost 4 bases, with 18 bases spanning the gap. CDR1 is SGHTA, CDR2 FQGNSA, per germline. For the CDR3, the DNA is TGTGCCAGCAACCCCACGTCTTCCGTATCAGATACGCAGTATTTT. Its protein product is CASNPTSSVSDTQYF.

V gene TRBV5-6 combines with J gene TRBJ2-4; maybe TRBD2 (6 bases). V lost 4 bases to trimming and J lost 5 bases, with 16 bases between them. Germline V gives CDR1 SGHDT, CDR2 YYEEEE. The CDR3 is made up of 15 amino acids. The CDR3 nucleotides read TGTGCCAGCAGCCTCAAGCGGGTGGCAGAAAACATTCAGTACTTC. Its protein is CASSLKRVAENIQYF.

The chain is built from TRBV7-3 and TRBJ1-1; D ambiguous. The CDR3 covers 14 residues. V gave up 5 bases and J gave up 6 bases, with 16 bases separating them. Germline V gene lookup returns CDR1 SGHTA and CDR2 FQGTGA. CDR3 protein: CASSPTIGIAEAFF. As DNA, the CDR3 is TGTGCCAGCAGCCCCACGATTGGGATCGCTGAAGCTTTCTTT.

The chain employs TRBV19 and TRBJ2-7; D is undetermined. This CDR3 is built from 14 residues. V was clipped by 6 bases and J by 2 bases, with 14 bases between them. Germline V gives CDR1 LNHDA, CDR2 SQIVND (reference sequence). CDR3 sequence reads: CASSATATTYEQYF. Here the CDR3 DNA reads TGTGCCAGTAGCGCTACGGCAACCACCTACGAGCAGTACTTC.

V and J are TRBV29-1 and TRBJ1-4, with D possibly matching TRBD1 (6 bases). Germline CDR1 SQVTM, CDR2 ANQGSEA. Trimming took 7 bases from V and 6 from J, leaving 18 bases between them. The CDR3 consists of 14 residues. The CDR3 protein is CSAERGGADEKLFF. CDR3 bases: TGCAGCGCCGAACGGGGGGGCGCAGATGAAAAACTGTTTTTT.

Here the CDR3 DNA reads TGTGCCAGCAGTGAAGGGGGATATCAGCCCCAGCATTTT. Its protein is CASSEGGYQPQHF. V and J are TRBV27 and TRBJ1-5; TRBD1 is a possible D gene (6 bases). Germline V lookup: CDR1 MNHEY, CDR2 SMNVEV (reference sequence). The CDR3 totals 13 residues. The V end lost 5 bases, the J end lost 5 bases, and 10 bases lay between the germline ends.

The J gene is TRBJ1-2, the V gene TRBV12-3 or TRBV12-4; D is unresolved. The CDR3 spans 13 residues. The ends were cut back, 1 base at V and 6 bases at J, with 9 bases in the middle. The CDR3 DNA sequence: TGTGCCAGCAGTTTAGTGCCGGGCCATGGCTACACCTTC. This translates into CASSLVPGHGYTF.

The chain links TRBV28 to TRBJ1-2; unclear D gene. This CDR3 contains 14 residues. The germline V and J ends were trimmed by 1 base and 5 bases, with 11 bases remaining between them. The V gene's germline CDR1 is MDHEN and CDR2 SYDVKM. The CDR3 DNA sequence: TGTGCCAGCAGTTTATATGGGGTTGGGTATGGCTACACCTTC. Translation: CASSLYGVGYGYTF.

This clonotype showed up just a few times. V is TRBV20-1 and J is TRBJ1-5; D might be TRBD1 (6 bases). Germline lookup yields CDR1 DFQATT and CDR2 SNEGSKA (reference sequence). This CDR3 has 12 residues. V was pared by 3 bases and J by 7 bases, with 10 bases between. CDR3 sequence reads: CSARTGIQPQHF. In nucleotides, the CDR3 is TGCAGTGCTAGGACAGGTATACAGCCCCAGCATTTT.

The rearrangement joins TRBV12-3 or TRBV12-4 to TRBJ2-2; D is possibly TRBD1 (6 bases). The CDR3 is 15 amino acids. Trimming shortened V by 8 bases and J by 1 base, and 14 bases separated the two germline ends. The CDR3 bases are TGTGCCAGCTCAAGGGGACATTTGAACACCGGGGAGCTGTTTTTT. Translation gives CASSRGHLNTGELFF.

The rearrangement joins TRBV20-1 to TRBJ2-1; 7 positions match TRBD2. This CDR3 spans 17 amino acids. Germline trimming cut 5 bases from V and 5 bases from J; bases unmatched to any gene: 18. Germline V gene sequence: CDR1 DFQATT, CDR2 SNEGSKA (reference sequence). CDR3 amino acids: CSAPKLPERDHDNEQFF. Here the CDR3 DNA reads TGCAGTGCTCCGAAGCTGCCCGAGCGGGATCACGACAATGAGCAGTTCTTC.

The chain couples TRBV6-2 or TRBV6-3 to TRBJ1-2; TRBD1 matches at 8 bases. Losses at the gene ends were 5 bases for V and 4 bases for J; bases not matched to a gene: 6. This CDR3 is built from 14 residues. Germline V gives CDR1 MNHEY, CDR2 SVGEGT. The CDR3 sequence: CASSNPQGGYGYTF. CDR3 bases: TGTGCCAGCAGTAATCCACAGGGGGGCTATGGCTACACCTTC.

The genes are TRBV5-1 and TRBJ2-1; maybe TRBD2 (6 bases). The CDR3 is 14 amino acids. Trimming shortened V by 2 bases and J by 5 bases, and 11 bases separated the two germline ends. Germline values: CDR1 SGHRS, CDR2 YFSETQ. In nucleotides, the CDR3 is TGCGCCAGCAGCTTCCTAGCGAAGGACAATGAGCAGTTCTTC. Protein: CASSFLAKDNEQFF.

This chain connects TRBV20-1 to TRBJ2-5; perhaps TRBD1 as D (5 bases). The better agreement between TRBJ2-7 and the DNA end casts doubt on the J call. CDR3 size: 12 residues. Germline V gene sequence: CDR1 DFQATT, CDR2 SNEGSKA (reference sequence). As DNA, the CDR3 is TGCAGTGCCACAGGAGACACCTACGAGCAGTACTTC. It codes for CSATGDTYEQYF.

The J gene is TRBJ2-5, the V gene TRBV20-1, with D hard to call. CDR3 length: 14 residues. Per the germline V gene, CDR1 is DFQATT and CDR2 is SNEGSKA (reference sequence). V lost 7 bases, J lost 1 base, and 16 bases lay in between. The CDR3 DNA is TGCAGTGTAGAATTATTCATCCCCCAAGAGACCCAGTACTTC. Translated: CSVELFIPQETQYF.

CDR3 coding DNA: TGTGCCAGCAGCCAGAGGATCGCAGGGGAGTATGGCTACACCTTC. It yields the protein CASSQRIAGEYGYTF. The V call is TRBV3-1, the J call TRBJ1-2; the D gene is possibly TRBD1 (6 bases). CDR1 is LGHDT and CDR2 is YNNKEL in the germline V gene (reference sequence). The V gene lost 3 bases and the J gene lost 5 bases, with 16 bases spanning the gap. The CDR3 consists of 15 residues.

V usage is TRBV7-3 and J usage is TRBJ1-5; 9 nucleotides agree with TRBD1. In germline, CDR1 is SGHTA, CDR2 FQGTGA. With V trimmed by 5 bases and J by 3 bases, 5 bases remained unmatched. This CDR3 spans 15 amino acids. The CDR3 DNA sequence: TGTGCCAGCAGCCCCGGGACAGGGCCCAATCAGCCCCAGCATTTT. It codes for CASSPGTGPNQPQHF.

The chain uses TRBV7-9 and TRBJ2-7; 7 nucleotides agree with TRBD1. The CDR3 sequence is 15 residues long. V trimming: 0 bases; J trimming: 2 bases; junction bases outside the gene matches: 4. Germline values: CDR1 SEHNR, CDR2 FQNEAQ (reference sequence). The CDR3 protein is CASSLASGGTYEQYF. The CDR3 region has the DNA TGTGCCAGCAGCTTAGCGTCAGGGGGTACCTACGAGCAGTACTTC.

This rearrangement joins TRBV24-1 to TRBJ2-1; 12 bases map to TRBD1. With 2 bases clipped from V and 7 bases from J, the junction kept 5 bases outside the gene matches. CDR3 size: 16 residues. Germline values: CDR1 KGHDR, CDR2 SFDVKD. The CDR3 DNA follows: TGTGCCACCAGTGATTCCGGGACAGGGGGCCTTAATGAGCAGTTCTTC. The encoded protein is CATSDSGTGGLNEQFF.

The J gene is TRBJ2-7, the V gene TRBV20-1; 15 nucleotides align to TRBD2. The CDR3 covers 17 residues. Germline lookup yields CDR1 DFQATT and CDR2 SNEGSKA (reference sequence). Unmatched junction bases numbered 10, after V lost 4 bases and J lost 3 bases. This CDR3 is CSATYPWTSGRDYEQYF. CDR3 DNA: TGCAGTGCTACCTACCCCTGGACTAGCGGGAGGGACTACGAGCAGTACTTC.

This chain links TRBV3-1 with TRBJ2-4, with D maybe TRBD2 (6 bases). The J call is in doubt because the DNA end fits TRBJ2-7 better. Germline CDR1 is LGHDT and CDR2 is YNNKEL (reference sequence). The length of the CDR3 is 14 residues. The CDR3 loop is CASSRGLSPYEQYF. The CDR3 bases are TGTGCCAGCAGCCGAGGACTAAGCCCCTACGAGCAGTACTTC.

This clonotype was detected only a few times. The chain is built from TRBV5-1 and TRBJ2-1, with 10 bases aligning to TRBD2. The CDR3 length is 18 residues. Germline V gene data show CDR1 as SGHRS and CDR2 as YFSETQ. The ends lost 3 bases at V and 3 bases at J; junction bases unmatched: 12. CDR3 sequence: CASSWSLAGAPNYNEQFF. As DNA, the CDR3 is TGCGCCAGCAGCTGGAGCCTAGCGGGAGCCCCGAACTACAATGAGCAGTTCTTC. The full variable domain, its missing parts supplied by reference TRBV5-1 and TRBJ2-1, is KAGVTQTPRYLIKTRGQQVTLSCSPISGHRSVSWYQQTPGQGLQFLFEYFSETQRNKGNFPGRFSGRQFSNSRSEMNVSTLELGDSALYLCASSWSLAGAPNYNEQFFGPGTRLTVL.

The rearrangement links TRBV4-2 to TRBJ2-1; 12 bases are shared with TRBD2. The J call is uncertain, as TRBJ2-7 better fits the DNA end. The CDR3 has 17 amino acids. The germline V gene has CDR1 LGHNA and CDR2 YNFKEQ. This chain's CDR3 is CASSQDPRLAGGNEQYF. CDR3 nucleotide sequence: TGTGCCAGCAGCCAAGATCCTCGGCTAGCGGGGGGGAATGAGCAGTACTTC.

The chain joins TRBV6-6 to TRBJ2-5, with no clear D. The DNA end is more similar to TRBJ2-4, so the J call may be wrong. Germline assignment: CDR1 MNHNY and CDR2 SVGAGI (reference sequence). CDR3 length equals 14 residues. CDR3: CASTLRNTDYIQYF. The CDR3 DNA is TGTGCCAGCACCTTAAGAAATACCGACTACATTCAGTACTTC.

V usage is TRBV5-1 and J usage is TRBJ2-7; maybe TRBD1 (6 bases). The CDR3 length is 18 residues. Germline V gives CDR1 SGHRS, CDR2 YFSETQ. V was shortened by 3 bases and J by 0 bases, with 22 bases between the two germline ends. Here the CDR3 DNA reads TGCGCCAGCAGCTACCAACCTCAACAGGGCGTAAGCTCCTACGAGCAGTACTTC. Its translation is CASSYQPQQGVSSYEQYF.